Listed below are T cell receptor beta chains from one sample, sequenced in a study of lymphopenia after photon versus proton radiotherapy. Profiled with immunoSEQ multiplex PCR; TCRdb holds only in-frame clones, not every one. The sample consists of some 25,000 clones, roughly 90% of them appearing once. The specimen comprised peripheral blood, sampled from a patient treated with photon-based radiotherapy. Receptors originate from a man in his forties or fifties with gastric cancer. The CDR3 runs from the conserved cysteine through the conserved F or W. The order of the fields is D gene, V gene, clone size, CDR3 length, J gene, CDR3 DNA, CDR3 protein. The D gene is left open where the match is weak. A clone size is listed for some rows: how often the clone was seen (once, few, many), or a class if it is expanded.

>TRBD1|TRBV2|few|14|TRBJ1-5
TGTGCCAGCAGTGAAGGGACAGGAAATCAGCCCCAGCATTTT
CASSEGTGNQPQHF
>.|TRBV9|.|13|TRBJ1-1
TGTGCCAGCAGCGAGGTCAGGGCCACTGAAGCTTTCTTT
CASSEVRATEAFF
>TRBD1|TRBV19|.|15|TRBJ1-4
TGTGCCAGTAGGAAACAACAGGGGGGTGACGAAAAACTGTTTTTT
CASRKQQGGDEKLFF
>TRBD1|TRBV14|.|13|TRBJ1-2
TGTGCCAGCAGCCAAACAGGGGGAAATGGCTACACCTTC
CASSQTGGNGYTF
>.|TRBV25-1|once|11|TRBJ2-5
TGTGCCAGCAGTGGGTTGGAGACCCAGTACTTC
CASSGLETQYF
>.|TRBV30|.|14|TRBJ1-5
TGTGCCTGGAGTGTAGGATCGGGGTTTCAGCCCCAGCATTTT
CAWSVGSGFQPQHF
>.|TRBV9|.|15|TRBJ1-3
TGTGCCAGCAGCGTAGAGCCTAGCTCTGGAAACACCATATATTTT
CASSVEPSSGNTIYF
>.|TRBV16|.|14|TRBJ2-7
TGTGCCAGCAGCCAATCAGGGCCTTTCGGCGAGCAGTACTTC
CASSQSGPFGEQYF
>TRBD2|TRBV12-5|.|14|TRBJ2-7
TGTGCTAGTGGACAACTAAGGGACTACTACGAGCAGTACTTC
CASGQLRDYYEQYF
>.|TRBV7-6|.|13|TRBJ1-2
TGTGCCAGCAGCTTAGGTGGAGCCACTGGCTACACCTTC
CASSLGGATGYTF
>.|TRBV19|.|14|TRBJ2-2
TGTGCCAGTAGTATCGACAGGTCGACCGGGGAGCTGTTTTTT
CASSIDRSTGELFF
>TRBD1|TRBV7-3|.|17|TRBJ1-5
TGTGCCAGCAGCCCCCAGGGGGCTCGTTTTAGCAATCAGCCCCAGCATTTT
CASSPQGARFSNQPQHF
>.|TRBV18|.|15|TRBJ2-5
TGTGCCAGCTCACCACTCTTCGGGGTGGGAGAGACCCAGTACTTC
CASSPLFGVGETQYF
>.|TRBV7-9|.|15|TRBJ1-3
TGTGCCAGCAGCCCAGAAGGGAGCTCTGGAAACACCATATATTTT
CASSPEGSSGNTIYF
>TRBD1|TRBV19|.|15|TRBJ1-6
TGTGCCAGTAGACAGACAGGGCAGGGAAATTCACCCCTCCACTTT
CASRQTGQGNSPLHF
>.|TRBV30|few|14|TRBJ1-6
TGTGCCTGGAGTGTCCCGCCAACCTATTCACCCCTCCACTTT
CAWSVPPTYSPLHF